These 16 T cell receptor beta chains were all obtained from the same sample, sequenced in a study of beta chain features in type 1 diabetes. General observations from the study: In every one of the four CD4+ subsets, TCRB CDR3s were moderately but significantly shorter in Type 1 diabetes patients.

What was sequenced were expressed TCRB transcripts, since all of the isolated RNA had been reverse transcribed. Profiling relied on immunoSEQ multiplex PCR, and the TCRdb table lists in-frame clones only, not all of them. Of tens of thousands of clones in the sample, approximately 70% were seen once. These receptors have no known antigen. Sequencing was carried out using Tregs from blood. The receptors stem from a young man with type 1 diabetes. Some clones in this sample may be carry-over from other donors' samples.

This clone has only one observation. The CDR3 protein is CASSIQTGRGNQPQHF. CDR3 nucleotide sequence: TGTGCCAGTAGTATCCAGACAGGGAGAGGCAATCAGCCCCAGCATTTT. V gene TRBV19 combines with J gene TRBJ1-5; 7 positions match TRBD1. Germline V gives CDR1 LNHDA, CDR2 SQIVND (reference sequence). Unmatched junction bases numbered 7, after V lost 3 bases and J lost 2 bases. The CDR3 is made up of 16 amino acids.

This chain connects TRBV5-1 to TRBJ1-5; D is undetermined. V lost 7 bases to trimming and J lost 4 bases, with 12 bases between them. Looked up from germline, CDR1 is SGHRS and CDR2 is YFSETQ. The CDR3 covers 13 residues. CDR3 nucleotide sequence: TGCGCCAGCTCTTTTGAGTCTAATCAGCCCCAGCATTTT. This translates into CASSFESNQPQHF.

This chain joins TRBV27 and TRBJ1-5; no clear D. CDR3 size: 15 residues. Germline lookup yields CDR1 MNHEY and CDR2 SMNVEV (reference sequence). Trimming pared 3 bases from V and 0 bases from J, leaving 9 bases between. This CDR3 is CASSFNGYSNQPQHF. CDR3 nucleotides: TGTGCCAGCAGTTTCAACGGGTATAGCAATCAGCCCCAGCATTTT.

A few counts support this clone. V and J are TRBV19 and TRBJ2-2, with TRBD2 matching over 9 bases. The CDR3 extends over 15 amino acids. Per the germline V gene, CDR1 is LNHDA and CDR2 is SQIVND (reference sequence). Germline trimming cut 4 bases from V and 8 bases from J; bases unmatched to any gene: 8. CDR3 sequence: CASSTPLAGVGELFF. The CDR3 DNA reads TGTGCCAGTAGTACCCCCTTAGCGGGGGTGGGGGAGCTGTTTTTT.

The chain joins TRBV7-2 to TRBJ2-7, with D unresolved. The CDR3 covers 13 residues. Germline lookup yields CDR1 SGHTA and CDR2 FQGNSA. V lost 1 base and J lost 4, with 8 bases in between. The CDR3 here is CASSLDFKYEQYF. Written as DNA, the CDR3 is TGTGCCAGCAGCTTAGACTTCAAGTACGAGCAGTACTTC.

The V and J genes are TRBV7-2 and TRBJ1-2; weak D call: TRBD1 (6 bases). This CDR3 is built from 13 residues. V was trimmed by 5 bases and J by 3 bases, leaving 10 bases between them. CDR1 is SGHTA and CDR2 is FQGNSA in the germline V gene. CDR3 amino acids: CASSRAGDYGYTF. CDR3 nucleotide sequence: TGTGCCAGCAGCCGCGCAGGGGACTATGGCTACACCTTC.

This CDR3 reads CASSKGGGRNEAFF. Written as DNA, the CDR3 is TGTGCCAGCAGCAAGGGCGGGGGGCGAAATGAAGCTTTCTTT. V is TRBV11-3 and J is TRBJ1-1, with a possible D match to TRBD1 (6 bases). From germline, CDR1 is SGHNT and CDR2 YENEEA. Trimming took off 5 bases at V and 7 bases at J, with 17 bases between the two ends. This CDR3 spans 14 amino acids.

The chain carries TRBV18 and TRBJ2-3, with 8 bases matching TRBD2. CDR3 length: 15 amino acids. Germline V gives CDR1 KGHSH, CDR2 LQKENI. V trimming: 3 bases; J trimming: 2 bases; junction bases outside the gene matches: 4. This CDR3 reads CASSPGLGVTDTQYF. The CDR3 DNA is TGTGCCAGCTCACCGGGACTAGGGGTCACAGATACGCAGTATTTT.

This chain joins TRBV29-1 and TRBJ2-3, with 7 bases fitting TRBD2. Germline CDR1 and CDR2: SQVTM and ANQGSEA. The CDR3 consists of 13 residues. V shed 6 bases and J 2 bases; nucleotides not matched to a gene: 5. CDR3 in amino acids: CSVPSGTTDTQYF. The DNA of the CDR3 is TGCAGCGTCCCTAGCGGCACCACAGATACGCAGTATTTT.

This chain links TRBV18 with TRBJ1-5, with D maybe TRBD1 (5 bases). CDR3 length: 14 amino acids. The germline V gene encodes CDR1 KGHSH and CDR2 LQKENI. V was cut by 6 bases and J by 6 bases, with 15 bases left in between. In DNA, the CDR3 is TGTGCCAGCTCCCCCGGCGGGACCCTTCAGCCCCAGCATTTT. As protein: CASSPGGTLQPQHF. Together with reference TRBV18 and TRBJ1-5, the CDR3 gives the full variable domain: NAGVMQNPRHLVRRRGQEARLRCSPMKGHSHVYWYRQLPEEGLKFMVYLQKENIIDESGMPKERFSAEFPKEGPSILRIQQVVRGDSAAYFCASSPGGTLQPQHFGDGTRLSIL.

CDR3 in amino acids: CASSEGSGWAGELFF. As DNA, the CDR3 is TGTGCCAGCAGTGAAGGCTCAGGGTGGGCCGGGGAGCTGTTTTTT. The rearrangement uses TRBV6-1 and TRBJ2-2; a possible D gene is TRBD1 (5 bases). From germline, CDR1 is MNHNS and CDR2 SASEGT. V was cut by 1 base and J by 6 bases, with 12 bases left in between. The CDR3 has 15 amino acids.

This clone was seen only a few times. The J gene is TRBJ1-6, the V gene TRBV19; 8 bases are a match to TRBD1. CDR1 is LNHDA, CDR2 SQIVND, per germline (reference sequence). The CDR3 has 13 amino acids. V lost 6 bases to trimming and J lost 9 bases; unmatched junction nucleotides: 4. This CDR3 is CASSDRGGSPLHF. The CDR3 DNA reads TGTGCCAGTAGCGACAGGGGCGGTTCACCCCTCCACTTT. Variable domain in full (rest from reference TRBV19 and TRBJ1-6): DGGITQSPKYLFRKEGQNVTLSCEQNLNHDAMYWYRQDPGQGLRLIYYSQIVNDFQKGDIAEGYSVSREKKESFPLTVTSAQKNPTAFYLCASSDRGGSPLHFGNGTRLTVT.

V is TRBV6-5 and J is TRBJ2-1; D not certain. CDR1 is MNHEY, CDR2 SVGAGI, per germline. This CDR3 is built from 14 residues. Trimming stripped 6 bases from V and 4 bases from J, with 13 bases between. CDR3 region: CASRRRDSYNEQFF. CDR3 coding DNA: TGTGCCAGCAGACGCAGAGACTCTTACAATGAGCAGTTCTTC.

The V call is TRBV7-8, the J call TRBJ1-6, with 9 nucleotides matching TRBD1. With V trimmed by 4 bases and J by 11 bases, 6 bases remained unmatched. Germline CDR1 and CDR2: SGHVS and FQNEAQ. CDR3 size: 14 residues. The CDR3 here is CASSSGTGRAPLHF. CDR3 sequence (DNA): TGTGCCAGCAGCTCCGGGACAGGGCGTGCACCCCTCCACTTT.

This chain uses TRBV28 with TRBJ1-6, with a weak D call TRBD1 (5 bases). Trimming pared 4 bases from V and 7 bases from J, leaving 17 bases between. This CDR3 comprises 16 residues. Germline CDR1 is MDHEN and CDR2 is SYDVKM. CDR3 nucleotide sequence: TGTGCCAGCAGTTCTCCCTCACAGGTTCTAAATTCACCCCTCCACTTT. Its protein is CASSSPSQVLNSPLHF.

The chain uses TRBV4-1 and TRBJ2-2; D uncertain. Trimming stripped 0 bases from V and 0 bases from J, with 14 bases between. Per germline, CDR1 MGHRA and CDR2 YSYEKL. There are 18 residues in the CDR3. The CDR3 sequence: CASSQEGPQASNTGELFF. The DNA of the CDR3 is TGCGCCAGCAGCCAAGAGGGCCCCCAAGCCTCGAACACCGGGGAGCTGTTTTTT.